This entry lists 3 T cell receptor beta chains sequenced from one sample in a study of regulatory T cells in long-lasting Graves disease. Arm-PCR of CDR3 regions with iRepertoire HTBI primers generated TCR beta libraries. TCRdb ran MiXCR on the multiplex PCR reads and lists one entry per CDR3 protein. The sample records some 560,000 distinct CDR3 sequences, more than 15% being singletons. Time point specified: newly diagnosed GD, antithyroid drugs for less than 3 months. The authors made the TCR library using RNA they extracted from PBMCs. These records were also assigned to another study, of T cells in Graves' hyperthyroidism and ophthalmopathy.

The specimen was peripheral blood mononuclear cells (PBMCs), collected at new diagnosis, from a patient treated with antithyroid drugs. These receptors were obtained from a middle-aged woman with Graves disease.

The chain's CDR3 is CASRGGAQETQYF. The CDR3 region has the DNA TGTGCCAGTCGTGGCGGGGCCCAAGAGACCCAGTACTTC. The V and J genes are TRBV12-3 or TRBV12-4 and TRBJ2-5; D perhaps matches TRBD2 (6 bases). The CDR3 totals 13 residues. Deletions cut 9 bases from V and 1 base from J, with 12 bases between.

There are many counts of this clonotype. The genes are TRBV20-1 and TRBJ2-5, with a weak D call TRBD2 (6 bases). Germline V gives CDR1 DFQATT, CDR2 SNEGSKA (reference sequence). The CDR3 is made up of 11 amino acids. Trimming pared 5 bases from V and 9 bases from J, leaving 13 bases between. CDR3: CSAPRRGSQYF. In DNA, the CDR3 is TGCAGTGCTCCCCGGAGGGGATCCCAGTACTTC.

This clonotype has at least ten counts. This sequence joins TRBV12-3 or TRBV12-4 and TRBJ1-5; the D is unclear. V gave up 1 base and J gave up 3 bases, with 7 bases separating them. The CDR3 runs to 14 residues. The CDR3 loop reads CASSLEVLNQPQHF. The CDR3 nucleotides are TGTGCCAGCAGTTTAGAGGTTCTCAATCAGCCCCAGCATTTT.